The 9 T cell receptor beta chains listed next were all sequenced from one sample in a study of cytomegalovirus exposure and HLA in healthy donors. 60 Vbeta and 13 Jbeta primers were used in PCR. TCRdb's copy holds only in-frame clones and misses some; the assay was immunoSEQ multiplex PCR. The table records roughly 70,000 clones, 74% of them present only once. Material for sequencing was PBMCs. The receptor set was obtained from a human donor in good health.

The chain employs TRBV4-2 and TRBJ1-5; possibly TRBD1 for D (6 bases). The germline V gene has CDR1 LGHNA and CDR2 YNFKEQ. V was clipped by 5 bases and J by 3 bases, with 11 bases between them. CDR3 length equals 14 residues. The CDR3 DNA reads as TGTGCCAGCAGCTCCCGGGACACCAATCAGCCCCAGCATTTT. Its translation: CASSSRDTNQPQHF.

This chain connects TRBV7-2 to TRBJ2-5; 10 bases align to TRBD2. V lost 2 bases to trimming and J lost 4 bases; unmatched junction nucleotides: 4. CDR1 and CDR2 (germline): SGHTA, FQGNSA. The CDR3 has 15 amino acids. CDR3 sequence (DNA): TGTGCCAGCAGCTTATTAGCGGGAGGTCGAGAGACCCAGTACTTC. This sequence encodes CASSLLAGGRETQYF.

This chain's CDR3 is CASSLSAGLGALSQPQHF. CDR3 DNA sequence: TGTGCCAGCAGTTTATCGGCGGGTCTGGGGGCTTTAAGTCAGCCCCAGCATTTT. The chain recombines TRBV28 with TRBJ1-5; possibly TRBD1 for D (6 bases). The germline CDR1 and CDR2 sequences are MDHEN and SYDVKM. V was pared by 1 base and J by 6 bases, with 22 bases between. The CDR3 consists of 18 residues. The full variable domain, rest sourced from reference TRBV28 and TRBJ1-5, is DVKVTQSSRYLVKRTGEKVFLECVQDMDHENMFWYRQDPGLGLRLIYFSYDVKMKEKGDIPEGYSVSREKKERFSLILESASTNQTSMYLCASSLSAGLGALSQPQHFGDGTRLSIL.

This clone occurred once. V gene TRBV28 combines with J gene TRBJ2-1; TRBD2 matches at 8 bases. The junction had 10 bases not matched to a gene; V was cut back by 5 bases and J by 7 bases. Germline lookup yields CDR1 MDHEN and CDR2 SYDVKM. This CDR3 contains 15 residues. CDR3 amino acids: CASSSSGTSGNEQFF. CDR3 DNA: TGTGCCAGCAGTAGTAGCGGGACCTCTGGGAATGAGCAGTTCTTC.

The V gene is TRBV19, the J gene TRBJ2-1, with 13 bases lining up with TRBD2. The CDR3 has 14 residues. Losses at the gene ends were 8 bases for V and 6 bases for J; bases not matched to a gene: 4. Per germline, CDR1 LNHDA and CDR2 SQIVND (reference sequence). The CDR3 sequence: CASGRLAGGNEQFF. In DNA form, the CDR3 reads TGTGCCAGTGGGCGACTAGCGGGAGGCAATGAGCAGTTCTTC. Combining the CDR3 with reference TRBV19 and TRBJ2-1 gives the whole variable domain DGGITQSPKYLFRKEGQNVTLSCEQNLNHDAMYWYRQDPGQGLRLIYYSQIVNDFQKGDIAEGYSVSREKKESFPLTVTSAQKNPTAFYLCASGRLAGGNEQFFGPGTRLTVL.

The V and J genes are TRBV5-4 and TRBJ2-3, with D possibly matching TRBD2 (6 bases). The CDR3 is made up of 16 amino acids. V lost 1 base and J lost 3, with 15 bases in between. CDR1 is SGHNT and CDR2 is YYREEE in the germline V gene (reference sequence). This CDR3 is CASSLKGLGKTDTQYF. The CDR3 DNA reads as TGTGCCAGCAGCTTGAAGGGACTGGGCAAAACAGATACGCAGTATTTT.

Note on this clone: A read error is the likely source, as a far larger clone sits one nucleotide away. This sample includes further DNA sequences coding for the same CDR3. V and J are TRBV30 and TRBJ1-1; the D gene is possibly TRBD1 (5 bases). Per germline, CDR1 GTSNPN and CDR2 SVGIG (reference sequence). The CDR3 consists of 11 residues. This CDR3 reads CAWGTRREAFF. DNA of the CDR3: TGTGCCTGGGGGACTCGACGGGAAGCCTTCTTT.

The chain carries TRBV7-2 and TRBJ2-1; 8 bases agree with TRBD2. The CDR3 loop spans 13 amino acids. The V gene's germline CDR1 is SGHTA and CDR2 FQGNSA. Trimming at V came to 2 bases and at J to 10 bases, leaving 4 bases not matched to a gene. CDR3 loop: CASSLNGGREQFF. The CDR3 bases are TGTGCCAGCAGCTTAAACGGCGGGAGGGAGCAGTTCTTC.

The chain has TRBV15 and TRBJ1-2; maybe TRBD1 (6 bases). Trimming took 1 base from V and 4 from J, leaving 10 bases between them. CDR3 length: 14 amino acids. From germline, CDR1 is LNHNV and CDR2 YYDKDF (reference sequence). The CDR3 is CATSRVTGSYGYTF. CDR3 DNA: TGTGCCACCAGCAGAGTGACAGGTAGCTATGGCTACACCTTC.